This is a list of T cell receptor beta chains from one sample in a study of early T cells in non-severe SARS-CoV-2 infection. TCRdb recomputed calls from the 5' RACE reads with MiXCR, one row per CDR3 protein. The sample has about 26,000 distinct CDR3 sequences; approximately 5% are singletons. The sample taken for sequencing was whole blood. The receptors here all came from an adult who was a healthcare worker with PCR-confirmed SARS-CoV-2 infection or an uninfected control (not recorded which). Both conserved end residues are part of each CDR3. Fields, in order: CDR3 DNA, CDR3 protein, V gene, J gene, D gene, clone size. D genes are given only for firm matches. Expanded clones get a size class; other rows say once, few or many, or leave the size out.

DNA: TGTGCCAGCAGCAGACAGGGGGCTTTAGGTGAAAAACTGTTTTTT; CDR3: CASSRQGALGEKLFF; V: TRBV7-2; J: TRBJ1-4; D: TRBD1; size: .
DNA: TGTGCCAGCAGCCTGTCGTTGGGGACGACTGAAAAACTGTTTTTT; CDR3: CASSLSLGTTEKLFF; V: TRBV3-1; J: TRBJ1-4; D: .; size: many
DNA: TGTGCCAGTAGTCCTCAGGGCGGCGAGCAGTACTTC; CDR3: CASSPQGGEQYF; V: TRBV19; J: TRBJ2-7; D: .; size: .
DNA: TGCAGTGCTACTCCCTCCAAGGATACGCAGTATTTT; CDR3: CSATPSKDTQYF; V: TRBV20-1; J: TRBJ2-3; D: .; size: .
DNA: TGTGCCAGTAGTATACTCGGACAGAAACGCTATGGCTACACCTTC; CDR3: CASSILGQKRYGYTF; V: TRBV19; J: TRBJ1-2; D: .; size: many
DNA: TGTGCCGCCCTTAGGGGGTACGAGCAGTACTTC; CDR3: CAALRGYEQYF; V: TRBV7-9; J: TRBJ2-7; D: .; size: .
DNA: TGTGCCAGCAGTCCAGGGACAGGGTTGGGGGAAGAGACCCAGTACTTC; CDR3: CASSPGTGLGEETQYF; V: TRBV13; J: TRBJ2-5; D: TRBD1; size: few
DNA: TGTGCCAGCAGTTCACTCGGGGGGGCCTCCTACGAGCAGTACTTC; CDR3: CASSSLGGASYEQYF; V: TRBV12-3/TRBV12-4; J: TRBJ2-7; D: TRBD2; size: .
DNA: TGTGCCAGCAGACCAAGGGGACTGTTATACAATCAGCCCCAGCATTTT; CDR3: CASRPRGLLYNQPQHF; V: TRBV2; J: TRBJ1-5; D: .; size: many
DNA: TGCGCCAGCAGCCACCGGACTAGCGGGGGCAGAGATACGCAGTATTTT; CDR3: CASSHRTSGGRDTQYF; V: TRBV4-3; J: TRBJ2-3; D: TRBD2; size: many
DNA: TGCAGTGCTAGAGATGGAGGTGGCGGGGAGCTGTTTTTT; CDR3: CSARDGGGGELFF; V: TRBV20-1; J: TRBJ2-2; D: .; size: few
DNA: TGTGCCAGCAGCTCCCTTGGGCTCTATAATTCACCCCTCCACTTT; CDR3: CASSSLGLYNSPLHF; V: TRBV7-2; J: TRBJ1-6; D: .; size: .
DNA: TGCGCCAGCAGCCAAGGCGGGGGGCCCTTACTCGAGCAGTACTTC; CDR3: CASSQGGGPLLEQYF; V: TRBV4-1; J: TRBJ2-7; D: TRBD2; size: many
DNA: TGTGCCAGCAGCCCCGAATATAGCAATCAGCCCCAGCATTTT; CDR3: CASSPEYSNQPQHF; V: TRBV12-3/TRBV12-4; J: TRBJ1-5; D: .; size: many
DNA: TGTGCCAGTAGTATAAGGGGACTAGCACCGGAGCGCACAGATACGCAGTATTTT; CDR3: CASSIRGLAPERTDTQYF; V: TRBV19; J: TRBJ2-3; D: TRBD2; size: many
DNA: TGTGCTAGTGGGACACGCGCCTACGAGCAGTACTTC; CDR3: CASGTRAYEQYF; V: TRBV12-5; J: TRBJ2-7; D: .; size: few
DNA: TGTGCCAGCAGTTCCCCACCATACGGATCATCACCCCTCCACTTT; CDR3: CASSSPPYGSSPLHF; V: TRBV6-2/TRBV6-3; J: TRBJ1-6; D: .; size: many
DNA: TGTGCCAGCAGTGAGACTAGCGGGGGGGCGGATACGCAGTATTTT; CDR3: CASSETSGGADTQYF; V: TRBV6-1; J: TRBJ2-3; D: TRBD2; size: medium-sized
DNA: TGTGCCAGCAGCCAAGTAGCCCTAGGGGCAGATACGCAGTATTTT; CDR3: CASSQVALGADTQYF; V: TRBV3-1; J: TRBJ2-3; D: .; size: many
DNA: TGTGCCAGCAGCCGGGGACTCCACCCAAGCACAGATACGCAGTATTTT; CDR3: CASSRGLHPSTDTQYF; V: TRBV14; J: TRBJ2-3; D: .; size: few
DNA: TGCGCCAGCAGCCAAAGGGGGGACCTCCCGGAGACCCAGTACTTC; CDR3: CASSQRGDLPETQYF; V: TRBV4-1; J: TRBJ2-5; D: .; size: few
DNA: TGTGCCAGCACCCCGAGCGGGGGCCCCCTGAATGAGCAGTTCTTC; CDR3: CASTPSGGPLNEQFF; V: TRBV12-3/TRBV12-4; J: TRBJ2-1; D: TRBD2; size: many
DNA: TGTGCCAGCAGCTTTTCCGTGACAGGGGCTGCCGGGGAGCTGTTTTTT; CDR3: CASSFSVTGAAGELFF; V: TRBV11-3; J: TRBJ2-2; D: TRBD1; size: medium-sized
DNA: TGTGCCAGCAGATCACCCCTCCGAATCTCCTACAATGAGCAGTTCTTC; CDR3: CASRSPLRISYNEQFF; V: TRBV6-1; J: TRBJ2-1; D: .; size: few
DNA: TGTGCCAGCAGAAGGACAGGGGAGGGTCGAGGCTACACCTTC; CDR3: CASRRTGEGRGYTF; V: TRBV2; J: TRBJ1-2; D: TRBD1; size: many
DNA: TGTGCCAGCAGGCCGGGGGCTAGCTACGAGCAGTACTTC; CDR3: CASRPGASYEQYF; V: TRBV12-3/TRBV12-4; J: TRBJ2-7; D: .; size: few
DNA: TGCAGTGCTAGAGACCGATATGTGGGCACAGATACGCAGTATTTT; CDR3: CSARDRYVGTDTQYF; V: TRBV20-1; J: TRBJ2-3; D: .; size: few
DNA: TGTGCCAGCAGCTCCCCCGGGCCACAGGGAGTGGTTCAAGAGACCCAGTACTTC; CDR3: CASSSPGPQGVVQETQYF; V: TRBV5-6; J: TRBJ2-5; D: .; size: many
DNA: TGTGCCAGCATTAGGACAGATTTGAACACTGAAGCTTTCTTT; CDR3: CASIRTDLNTEAFF; V: TRBV2; J: TRBJ1-1; D: .; size: many
DNA: TGTGCCAGCTCGCAGTTGAACACTGAAGCTTTCTTT; CDR3: CASSQLNTEAFF; V: TRBV25-1; J: TRBJ1-1; D: .; size: many
DNA: TGTGCCAGCTCACCACGGGGACAGCCTAATGAAAAACTGTTTTTT; CDR3: CASSPRGQPNEKLFF; V: TRBV18; J: TRBJ1-4; D: TRBD1; size: few
DNA: TGTGCCAGCAGCCAAGCCGGCGAGACCCAGTACTTC; CDR3: CASSQAGETQYF; V: TRBV3-1; J: TRBJ2-5; D: .; size: .